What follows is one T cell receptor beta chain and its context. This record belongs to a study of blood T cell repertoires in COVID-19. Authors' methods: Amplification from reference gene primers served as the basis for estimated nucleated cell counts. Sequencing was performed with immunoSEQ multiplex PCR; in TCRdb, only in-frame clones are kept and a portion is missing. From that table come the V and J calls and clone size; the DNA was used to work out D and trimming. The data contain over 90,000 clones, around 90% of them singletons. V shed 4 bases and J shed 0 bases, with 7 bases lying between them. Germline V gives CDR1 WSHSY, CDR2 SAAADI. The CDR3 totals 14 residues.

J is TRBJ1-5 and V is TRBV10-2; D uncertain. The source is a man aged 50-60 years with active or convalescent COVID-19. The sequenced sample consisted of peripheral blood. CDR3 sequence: CASSAGNSNQPQHF. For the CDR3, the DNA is TGCGCCAGCAGTGCCGGGAATAGCAATCAGCCCCAGCATTTT.